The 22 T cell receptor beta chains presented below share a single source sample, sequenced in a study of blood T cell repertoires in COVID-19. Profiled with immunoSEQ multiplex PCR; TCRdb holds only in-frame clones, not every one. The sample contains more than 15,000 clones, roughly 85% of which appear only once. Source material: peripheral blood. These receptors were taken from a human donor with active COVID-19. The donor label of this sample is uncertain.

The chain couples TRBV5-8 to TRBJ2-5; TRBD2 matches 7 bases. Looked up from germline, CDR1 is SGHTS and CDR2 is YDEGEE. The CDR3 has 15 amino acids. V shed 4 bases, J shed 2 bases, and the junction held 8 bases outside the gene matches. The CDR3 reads CASSPEGLTQETQYF. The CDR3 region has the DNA TGTGCCAGCAGCCCGGAGGGACTAACTCAAGAGACCCAGTACTTC.

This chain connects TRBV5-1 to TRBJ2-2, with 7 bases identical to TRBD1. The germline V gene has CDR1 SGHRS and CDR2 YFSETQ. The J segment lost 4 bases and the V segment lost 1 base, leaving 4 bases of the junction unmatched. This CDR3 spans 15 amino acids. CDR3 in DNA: TGCGCCAGCAGCTTGATGAGACAGGGCACCGGGGAGCTGTTTTTT. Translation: CASSLMRQGTGELFF.

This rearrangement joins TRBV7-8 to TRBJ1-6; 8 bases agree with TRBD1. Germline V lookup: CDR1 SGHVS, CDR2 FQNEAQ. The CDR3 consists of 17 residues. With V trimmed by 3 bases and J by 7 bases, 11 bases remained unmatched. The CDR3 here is CASSLTGVPLGNSPLHF. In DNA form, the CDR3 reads TGTGCCAGCAGCTTGACAGGGGTTCCGCTGGGGAATTCACCCCTCCACTTT.

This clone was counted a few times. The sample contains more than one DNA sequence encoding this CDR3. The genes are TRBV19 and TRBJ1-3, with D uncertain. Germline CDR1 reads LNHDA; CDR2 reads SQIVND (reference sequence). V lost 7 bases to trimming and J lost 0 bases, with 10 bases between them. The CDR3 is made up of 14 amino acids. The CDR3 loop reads CASTRGGSGNTIYF. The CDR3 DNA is TGTGCCAGTACCCGAGGAGGCTCTGGAAACACCATATATTTT. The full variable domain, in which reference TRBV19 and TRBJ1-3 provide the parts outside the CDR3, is DGGITQSPKYLFRKEGQNVTLSCEQNLNHDAMYWYRQDPGQGLRLIYYSQIVNDFQKGDIAEGYSVSREKKESFPLTVTSAQKNPTAFYLCASTRGGSGNTIYFGEGSWLTVV.

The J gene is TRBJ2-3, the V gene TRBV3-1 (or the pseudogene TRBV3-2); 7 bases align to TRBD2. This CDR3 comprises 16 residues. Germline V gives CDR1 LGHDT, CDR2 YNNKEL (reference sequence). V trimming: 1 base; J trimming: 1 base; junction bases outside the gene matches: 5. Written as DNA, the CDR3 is TGTGCCAGCAGCCAAGGGGCAACTAGCGGCACAGATACGCAGTATTTT. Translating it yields CASSQGATSGTDTQYF.

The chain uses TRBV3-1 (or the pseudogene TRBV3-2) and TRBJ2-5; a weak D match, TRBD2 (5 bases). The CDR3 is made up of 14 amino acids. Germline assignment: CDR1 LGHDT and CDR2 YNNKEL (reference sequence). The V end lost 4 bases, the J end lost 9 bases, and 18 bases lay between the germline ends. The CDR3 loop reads CASSPIGRAGAQYF. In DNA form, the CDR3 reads TGTGCCAGCAGCCCAATAGGACGGGCCGGGGCCCAGTACTTC.

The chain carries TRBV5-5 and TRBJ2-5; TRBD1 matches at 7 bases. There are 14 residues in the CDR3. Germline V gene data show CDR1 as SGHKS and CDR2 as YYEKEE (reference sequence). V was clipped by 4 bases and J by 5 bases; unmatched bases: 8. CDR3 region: CASSPPDRLETQYF. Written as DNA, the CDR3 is TGTGCCAGCAGCCCACCGGACAGGTTGGAGACCCAGTACTTC.

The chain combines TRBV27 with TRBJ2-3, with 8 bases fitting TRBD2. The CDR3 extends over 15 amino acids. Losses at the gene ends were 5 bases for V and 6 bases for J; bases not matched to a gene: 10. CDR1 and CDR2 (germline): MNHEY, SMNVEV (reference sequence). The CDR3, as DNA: TGTGCCAGCAGTCCCCGGGGGGGCGCTCCCGATACGCAGTATTTT. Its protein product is CASSPRGGAPDTQYF.

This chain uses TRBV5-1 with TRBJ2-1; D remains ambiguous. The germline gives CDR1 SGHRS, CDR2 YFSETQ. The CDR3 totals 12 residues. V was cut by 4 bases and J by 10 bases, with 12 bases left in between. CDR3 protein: CASSPEFGEQFF. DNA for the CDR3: TGCGCCAGCAGCCCGGAGTTCGGAGAGCAGTTCTTC.

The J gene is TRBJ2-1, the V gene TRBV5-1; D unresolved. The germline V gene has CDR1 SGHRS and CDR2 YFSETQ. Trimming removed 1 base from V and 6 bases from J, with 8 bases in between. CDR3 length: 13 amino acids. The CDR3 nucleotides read TGCGCCAGCAGCTTGCCCCCCAGCAATGAGCAGTTCTTC. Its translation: CASSLPPSNEQFF. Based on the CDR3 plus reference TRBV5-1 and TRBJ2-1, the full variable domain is KAGVTQTPRYLIKTRGQQVTLSCSPISGHRSVSWYQQTPGQGLQFLFEYFSETQRNKGNFPGRFSGRQFSNSRSEMNVSTLELGDSALYLCASSLPPSNEQFFGPGTRLTVL.

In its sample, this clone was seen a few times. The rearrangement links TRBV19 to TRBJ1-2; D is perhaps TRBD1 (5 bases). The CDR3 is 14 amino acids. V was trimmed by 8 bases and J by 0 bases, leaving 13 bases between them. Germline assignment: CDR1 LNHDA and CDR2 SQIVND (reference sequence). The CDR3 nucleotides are TGTGCCAGTCGGGGGACTGCGACTAACTATGGCTACACCTTC. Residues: CASRGTATNYGYTF.

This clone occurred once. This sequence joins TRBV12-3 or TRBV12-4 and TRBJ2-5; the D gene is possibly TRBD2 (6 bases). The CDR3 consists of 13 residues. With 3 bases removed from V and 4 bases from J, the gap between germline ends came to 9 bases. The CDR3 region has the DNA TGTGCCAGCAGTTTCGAGGGAGGAGAGACCCAGTACTTC. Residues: CASSFEGGETQYF.

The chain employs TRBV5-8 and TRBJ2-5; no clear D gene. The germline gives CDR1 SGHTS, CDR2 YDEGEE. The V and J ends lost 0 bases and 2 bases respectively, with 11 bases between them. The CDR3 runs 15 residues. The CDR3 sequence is CASSLVSVIQETQYF. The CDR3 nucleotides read TGTGCCAGCAGCTTGGTCTCCGTTATTCAAGAGACCCAGTACTTC. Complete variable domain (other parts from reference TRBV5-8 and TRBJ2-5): EAGVTQSPTHLIKTRGQQATLRCSPISGHTSVYWYQQALGLGLQFLLWYDEGEERNRGNFPPRFSGRQFPNYSSELNVNALELEDSALYLCASSLVSVIQETQYFGPGTRLLVL.

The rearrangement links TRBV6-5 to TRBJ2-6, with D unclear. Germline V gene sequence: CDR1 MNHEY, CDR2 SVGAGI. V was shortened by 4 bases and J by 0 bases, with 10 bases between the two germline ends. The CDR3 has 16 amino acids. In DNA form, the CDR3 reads TGTGCCAGCAGTTTTGGAGAAGACTCTGGGGCCAACGTCCTGACTTTC. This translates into CASSFGEDSGANVLTF.

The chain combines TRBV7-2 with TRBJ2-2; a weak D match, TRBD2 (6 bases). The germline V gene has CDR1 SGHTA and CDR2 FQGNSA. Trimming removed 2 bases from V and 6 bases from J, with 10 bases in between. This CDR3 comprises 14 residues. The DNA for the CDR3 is TGTGCCAGCAGCTTATCACTAGCTGCCGGGGAGCTGTTTTTT. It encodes CASSLSLAAGELFF.

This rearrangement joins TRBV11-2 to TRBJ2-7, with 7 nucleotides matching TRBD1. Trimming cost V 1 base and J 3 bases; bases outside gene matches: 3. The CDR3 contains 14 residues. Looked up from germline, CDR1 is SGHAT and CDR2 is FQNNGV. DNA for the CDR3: TGTGCCAGCAGCTTAGCGCAGGGGGACTACGAGCAGTACTTC. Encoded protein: CASSLAQGDYEQYF.

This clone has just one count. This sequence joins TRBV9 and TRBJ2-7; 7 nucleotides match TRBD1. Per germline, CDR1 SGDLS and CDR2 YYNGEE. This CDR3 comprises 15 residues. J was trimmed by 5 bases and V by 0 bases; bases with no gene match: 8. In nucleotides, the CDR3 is TGTGCCAGCAGCGTAGAGGGGGCGAAGATGAACGAGCAGTACTTC. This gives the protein CASSVEGAKMNEQYF.

In DNA, the CDR3 is TGTGCCAGCAGTTACGCGACAGGGACGGGCGGCTACACCTTC. This codes for CASSYATGTGGYTF. The chain links TRBV6-5 to TRBJ1-2; 7 nucleotides match TRBD1. The V and J ends lost 2 bases and 8 bases, in that order; junction bases with no gene match: 8. This CDR3 comprises 14 residues. CDR1 is MNHEY, CDR2 SVGAGI, per germline.

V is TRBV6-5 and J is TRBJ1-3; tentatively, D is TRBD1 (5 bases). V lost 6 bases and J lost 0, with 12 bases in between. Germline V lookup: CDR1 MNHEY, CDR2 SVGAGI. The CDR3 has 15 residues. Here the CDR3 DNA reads TGTGCCAGCAGCCACGACAGAGCCTCTGGAAACACCATATATTTT. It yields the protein CASSHDRASGNTIYF.

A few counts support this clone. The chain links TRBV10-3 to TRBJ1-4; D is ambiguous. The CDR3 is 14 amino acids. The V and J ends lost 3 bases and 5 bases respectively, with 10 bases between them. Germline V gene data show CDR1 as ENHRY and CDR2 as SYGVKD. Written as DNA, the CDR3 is TGTGCCATCAGTGATCCCGCCGGGAATGAAAAACTGTTTTTT. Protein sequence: CAISDPAGNEKLFF.

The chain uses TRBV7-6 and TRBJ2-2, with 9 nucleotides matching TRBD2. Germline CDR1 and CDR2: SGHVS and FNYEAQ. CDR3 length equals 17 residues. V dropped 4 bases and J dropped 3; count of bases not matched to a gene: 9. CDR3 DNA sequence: TGTGCCAGCAGCTCTTTCGGGACTAGCACGTACACCGGGGAGCTGTTTTTT. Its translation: CASSSFGTSTYTGELFF.

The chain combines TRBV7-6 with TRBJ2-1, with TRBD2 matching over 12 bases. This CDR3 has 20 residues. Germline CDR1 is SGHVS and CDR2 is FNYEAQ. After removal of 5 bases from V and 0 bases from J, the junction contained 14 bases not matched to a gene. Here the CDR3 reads CASSPSSGTSGLSSYNEQFF. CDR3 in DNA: TGTGCCAGCAGCCCCTCTTCAGGGACTAGCGGGTTGTCCTCCTACAATGAGCAGTTCTTC.